This T cell receptor beta chain was profiled in a study of Graves' ophthalmopathy and Graves' hyperthyroidism. The CDR3 consists of 16 residues. V shed 1 base and J shed 7 bases, with 17 bases lying between them. Germline CDR1 and CDR2: GTSNPN and SVGIG (reference sequence). The authors amplified TCR beta CDR3 regions from RNA transcripts. First-round RT-PCR relied on HTBI primers, and a second-round multiplex PCR came next. TCRdb passed the multiplex PCR reads through MiXCR, listing each CDR3 protein once. The top ten clones hold 8% to 10% of a sample with approximately 500,000 distinct CDR3 sequences, approximately 14% of them seen once. All donors with ophthalmopathy were recorded as having moderate-to-severe activity, CAS ≥3, NOSPECS ≥4 and a duration under 3 months. This clonotype was seen repeatedly, ten times or more.

The sequence was obtained from a woman in her twenties or thirties with Graves' ophthalmopathy. This sequence joins TRBV30 and TRBJ1-6; D might be TRBD1 (5 bases). The sequenced sample consisted of blood. CDR3 loop: CAWSATHRDRNSPLHF. The DNA of the CDR3 is TGTGCCTGGAGTGCAACTCACCGCGACAGAAATTCACCCCTCCACTTT. The whole variable domain, remainder taken from reference TRBV30 and TRBJ1-6, is SQTIHQWPATLVQPVGSPLSLECTVEGTSNPNLYWYRQAAGRGLQLLFYSVGIGQISSEVPQNLSASRPQDRQFILSSKKLLLSDSGFYLCAWSATHRDRNSPLHFGNGTRLTVT.